Presented here are 32 T cell receptor beta chains from one specimen sequenced in a study of shared clonotypes between healthy human individuals (dated by TCRdb to the early 2020s). For the CD8 naive samples, CD45RO-negative cells were positively selected for CCR7, yielding a CD45RA+CCR7+ population from which TemRA cells were excluded. Libraries were constructed by the immunoSEQ multiplex PCR assay. In TCRdb, the immuneACCESS table is reduced to in-frame sequences with V and J assigned. These tables do not hold every clone; where another copy was compared, an unresolved V gene accounts for under half, and the others remain unexplained. The sample includes about 2.1 million clones, with roughly 95% observed a single time. More than 1.5% of the sample is held by the ten biggest clonotypes. Sequencing was done on a sample of naive CD8+ T cells from PBMCs. The cell subset or site label, as the study defines it: CD45RA+CCR7+. Receptor source: a man aged 18 to 30 in good health. Some clones in this sample may be carry-over from other donors' samples.

The genes are TRBV4-1 and TRBJ1-4; D gene uncertain. V lost 2 bases, J lost 0 bases, and 10 bases lay in between. The CDR3 length is 16 residues. Germline V lookup: CDR1 MGHRA, CDR2 YSYEKL. For the CDR3, the DNA is TGCGCCAGCAGCCAATCGTATTTGTCAACTAATGAAAAACTGTTTTTT. It is translated as CASSQSYLSTNEKLFF.

V gene TRBV28 combines with J gene TRBJ2-1, with no clear D. The germline V and J ends were trimmed by 5 bases and 8 bases, with 7 bases remaining between them. The CDR3 runs 11 residues. Germline CDR1 MDHEN, CDR2 SYDVKM. The CDR3 spells CASSTLYEQFF. The CDR3 DNA follows: TGTGCCAGCAGTACACTCTATGAGCAGTTCTTC.

The CDR3 sequence is CASSDGQGWEQYF. CDR3 in DNA: TGTGCCAGCAGTGACGGACAGGGGTGGGAGCAGTACTTC. This chain links TRBV6-6 with TRBJ2-7; 9 nucleotides line up with TRBD1. Trimming removed 5 bases from V and 7 bases from J; junction bases left unmatched: 6. Germline assignment: CDR1 MNHNY and CDR2 SVGAGI (reference sequence). This CDR3 region has 13 residues.

The chain employs TRBV4-1 and TRBJ2-7; 9 nucleotides match TRBD1. The germline V gene encodes CDR1 MGHRA and CDR2 YSYEKL. After removal of 1 base from V and 3 bases from J, the junction contained 4 bases not matched to a gene. This CDR3 region has 15 residues. The CDR3 coding sequence is TGCGCCAGCAGCCAAGTATGGGACAGGGTCTACGAGCAGTACTTC. It translates to CASSQVWDRVYEQYF.

This chain links TRBV11-2 with TRBJ2-7; D is ambiguous. CDR1 is SGHAT and CDR2 is FQNNGV in the germline V gene. This CDR3 contains 14 residues. The V end was cut by 5 bases, the J end by 4 bases, with 15 bases between. The CDR3 coding sequence is TGTGCCAGCAGCCCCGAGTGGTCCAATTACGAGCAGTACTTC. Translation gives CASSPEWSNYEQYF.

The gene calls are TRBV19 and TRBJ2-7; D gene unclear. V lost 3 bases and J lost 3, with 6 bases in between. This CDR3 comprises 12 residues. Germline CDR1 LNHDA, CDR2 SQIVND (reference sequence). This chain's CDR3 is CASSIQNYEQYF. CDR3 nucleotides: TGTGCCAGTAGTATTCAGAACTACGAGCAGTACTTC.

The rearrangement joins TRBV27 to TRBJ2-1, with 9 bases aligning to TRBD2. The germline V gene has CDR1 MNHEY and CDR2 SMNVEV (reference sequence). This CDR3 is built from 15 residues. After removal of 2 bases from V and 10 bases from J, the junction contained 9 bases not matched to a gene. CDR3: CASSLKPGLAREQFF. The CDR3 DNA sequence: TGTGCCAGCAGTTTAAAACCGGGACTAGCACGGGAGCAGTTCTTC.

The CDR3 bases are TGTGCCATCAGTCCCGGACGGGGGGACCATGGCTACACCTTC. Its protein product is CAISPGRGDHGYTF. The chain uses TRBV10-3 and TRBJ1-2, with a weak D call TRBD1 (5 bases). This CDR3 has 14 amino acids. CDR1 and CDR2 (germline): ENHRY, SYGVKD. The ends were cut back, 5 bases at V and 6 bases at J, with 16 bases in the middle.

The genes are TRBV7-6 and TRBJ2-1, with D perhaps being TRBD1 or TRBD2 (6 bases each). V dropped 3 bases and J dropped 10 bases, with 13 bases sitting between them. The CDR3 has 13 residues. Germline V gene sequence: CDR1 SGHVS, CDR2 FNYEAQ. In nucleotides, the CDR3 is TGTGCCAGCAGCTTCGGGGGACAACAGGAGCAGTTCTTC. This translates into CASSFGGQQEQFF.

V is TRBV7-9 and J is TRBJ1-5; D ambiguous. From germline, CDR1 is SEHNR and CDR2 FQNEAQ (reference sequence). The CDR3 runs to 13 residues. The ends were cut back, 3 bases at V and 6 bases at J, with 9 bases in the middle. CDR3 sequence: CASSFKSGQPQHF. Here the CDR3 DNA reads TGTGCCAGCAGCTTCAAGAGCGGTCAGCCCCAGCATTTT.

The rearrangement joins TRBV6-6 to TRBJ2-1; D is ambiguous. V lost 2 bases and J lost 6, with 2 bases in between. Germline CDR1 is MNHNY and CDR2 is SVGAGI (reference sequence). The CDR3 has 11 residues. The DNA of the CDR3 is TGTGCCAGCAGTTACGCCAATGAGCAGTTCTTC. It is translated as CASSYANEQFF.

The chain couples TRBV7-9 to TRBJ1-1; possibly TRBD1 for D (5 bases). Trimming removed 5 bases from V and 1 base from J, with 17 bases in between. CDR1 and CDR2 from the germline V gene are SEHNR and FQNEAQ (reference sequence). The CDR3 has 16 amino acids. CDR3 nucleotide sequence: TGTGCCAGCAGCCCCCCGGCTGGGACGGCGAACACTGAAGCTTTCTTT. Amino acids: CASSPPAGTANTEAFF.

This chain uses TRBV4-3 with TRBJ1-1, with a possible D match to TRBD1 (5 bases). This CDR3 contains 16 residues. The germline V gene encodes CDR1 LGHNA and CDR2 YSLEER. Trimming shortened V by 2 bases and J by 2 bases, and 15 bases separated the two germline ends. In nucleotides, the CDR3 is TGCGCCAGCAGCCAACTCACCGGGACGGTTAACACTGAAGCTTTCTTT. The encoded protein is CASSQLTGTVNTEAFF.

The CDR3 DNA is TGTGCCAGCAGCCAACCGGGAGAGACTTACGAGCAGTACTTC. This encodes CASSQPGETYEQYF. The V and J genes are TRBV4-2 and TRBJ2-7; a possible D gene is TRBD2 (6 bases). This CDR3 comprises 14 residues. V lost 2 bases, J lost 4 bases, and 12 bases lay in between. Germline loops: CDR1 LGHNA, CDR2 YNFKEQ.

V usage is TRBV6-5 and J usage is TRBJ1-2; tentatively, D is TRBD1 (6 bases). CDR1 and CDR2 (germline): MNHEY, SVGAGI. CDR3 size: 14 residues. V lost 2 bases to trimming and J lost 5 bases, with 12 bases between them. CDR3 in DNA: TGTGCCAGCAGTTACCTCGAGGGGGGGTATGGCTACACCTTC. This encodes CASSYLEGGYGYTF.

To note about this clone: Within the sample, other DNA sequences also encode this same CDR3. The V gene is TRBV29-1, the J gene TRBJ1-2; no reliable D call. The CDR3 contains 13 residues. V lost 3 bases, J lost 4 bases, and 12 bases lay in between. Per the germline V gene, CDR1 is SQVTM and CDR2 is ANQGSEA. In nucleotides, the CDR3 is TGCAGCGTTGATCGGGGTCCCTCCTATGGCTACACCTTC. Translating it yields CSVDRGPSYGYTF.

The CDR3 DNA reads as TGTGCCAGCAGCTTAGGACAGGGGAAGACCCAGTACTTC. Its translation: CASSLGQGKTQYF. The chain is built from TRBV11-2 and TRBJ2-5; 8 bases match TRBD1. This CDR3 region has 13 residues. Germline CDR1 reads SGHAT; CDR2 reads FQNNGV. The ends lost 1 base at V and 6 bases at J; junction bases unmatched: 1. Drawing the rest from reference TRBV11-2 and TRBJ2-5, the complete variable domain is EAGVAQSPRYKIIEKRQSVAFWCNPISGHATLYWYQQILGQGPKLLIQFQNNGVVDDSQLPKDRFSAERLKGVDSTLKIQPAKLEDSAVYLCASSLGQGKTQYFGPGTRLLVL.

The J gene is TRBJ2-7, the V gene TRBV27; 9 bases agree with TRBD2. V was clipped by 6 bases and J by 5 bases; unmatched bases: 17. Germline V lookup: CDR1 MNHEY, CDR2 SMNVEV (reference sequence). CDR3 size: 17 residues. The chain's CDR3 is CASSPLRWREGGDEQYF. The CDR3 DNA reads as TGTGCCAGCAGCCCCCTGCGCTGGCGGGAGGGCGGGGACGAGCAGTACTTC.

J is TRBJ2-2 and V is TRBV7-9; a weak D match, TRBD2 (5 bases). V dropped 2 bases and J dropped 3 bases, with 10 bases sitting between them. CDR1 and CDR2 from the germline V gene are SEHNR and FQNEAQ (reference sequence). There are 15 residues in the CDR3. The DNA of the CDR3 is TGTGCCAGCAGCTTAAGGAGGTCCTACACCGGGGAGCTGTTTTTT. Translated, it gives CASSLRRSYTGELFF.

This clone was found once. The chain is built from TRBV7-9 and TRBJ1-4; TRBD1 aligns across 7 bases. The germline CDR1 and CDR2 sequences are SEHNR and FQNEAQ (reference sequence). The ends lost 4 bases at V and 4 bases at J; junction bases unmatched: 9. This CDR3 spans 16 amino acids. CDR3 protein: CASSSYRDSSNEKLFF. As DNA, the CDR3 is TGTGCCAGCAGCTCCTACCGGGACAGTAGTAATGAAAAACTGTTTTTT. The entire variable domain, with the rest obtained from reference TRBV7-9 and TRBJ1-4, is as follows: DTGVSQNPRHKITKRGQNVTFRCDPISEHNRLYWYRQTLGQGPEFLTYFQNEAQLEKSRLLSDRFSAERPKGSFSTLEIQRTEQGDSAMYLCASSSYRDSSNEKLFFGSGTQLSVL.

The genes are TRBV19 and TRBJ2-5; TRBD1 agrees at 8 bases. Germline CDR1 and CDR2: LNHDA and SQIVND (reference sequence). The CDR3 spans 14 residues. V shed 4 bases and J 4 bases; nucleotides not matched to a gene: 5. The CDR3 reads CASSNETGVETQYF. CDR3 nucleotides: TGTGCCAGTAGTAACGAGACAGGGGTAGAGACCCAGTACTTC.

This sequence joins TRBV6-6 and TRBJ2-2; 9 bases map to TRBD1. The CDR3 runs 13 residues. Germline V gene data show CDR1 as MNHNY and CDR2 as SVGAGI (reference sequence). Trimming cost V 5 bases and J 10 bases; bases outside gene matches: 5. The CDR3 is CASSNRGQVELFF. The CDR3 nucleotides read TGTGCCAGCAGTAACAGGGGGCAGGTGGAGCTGTTTTTT.

This clone has only one observation. The chain recombines TRBV15 with TRBJ2-7; 11 bases match TRBD1. This CDR3 has 14 amino acids. Trimming took 5 bases from V and 5 from J; bases not matched to a gene: 5. The germline gives CDR1 LNHNV, CDR2 YYDKDF (reference sequence). The CDR3 sequence: CATSGWTGGHEQYF. The CDR3 DNA sequence: TGTGCCACCAGCGGATGGACAGGGGGCCACGAGCAGTACTTC. Combining the CDR3 with reference TRBV15 and TRBJ2-7 gives the whole variable domain DAMVIQNPRYQVTQFGKPVTLSCSQTLNHNVMYWYQQKSSQAPKLLFHYYDKDFNNEADTPDNFQSRRPNTSFCFLDIRSPGLGDTAMYLCATSGWTGGHEQYFGPGTRLTVT.

J is TRBJ2-3 and V is TRBV4-1; 7 bases are a match to TRBD2. V lost 4 bases to trimming and J lost 2 bases; unmatched junction nucleotides: 9. This CDR3 has 16 amino acids. Germline V CDR1 and CDR2: MGHRA, YSYEKL. CDR3 bases: TGCGCCAGCAGCCGAGGACCCGGGGGGAACACAGATACGCAGTATTTT. Protein product: CASSRGPGGNTDTQYF.

This chain connects TRBV5-4 to TRBJ2-7, with D perhaps given as TRBD1 or TRBD2 (6 bases each). The CDR3 has 15 amino acids. V was pared by 4 bases and J by 3 bases, with 17 bases between. CDR1 is SGHNT, CDR2 YYREEE, per germline (reference sequence). The CDR3 sequence: CASSRRDTPFYEQYF. Written as DNA, the CDR3 is TGTGCCAGCAGCCGGAGGGACACCCCTTTCTACGAGCAGTACTTC. The variable domain in full, with the rest retrieved from reference TRBV5-4 and TRBJ2-7, is ETGVTQSPTHLIKTRGQQVTLRCSSQSGHNTVSWYQQALGQGPQFIFQYYREEENGRGNFPPRFSGLQFPNYSSELNVNALELDDSALYLCASSRRDTPFYEQYFGPGTRLTVT.

The chain recombines TRBV7-9 with TRBJ2-2; 8 bases are a match to TRBD1. V lost 3 bases to trimming and J lost 5 bases; unmatched junction nucleotides: 8. The germline CDR1 and CDR2 sequences are SEHNR and FQNEAQ (reference sequence). The length of the CDR3 is 16 residues. CDR3 in DNA: TGTGCCAGCAGCTTTACAGGGGGATCATGGACCGGGGAGCTGTTTTTT. As protein: CASSFTGGSWTGELFF. The full variable domain, in which reference TRBV7-9 and TRBJ2-2 provide the parts outside the CDR3, is DTGVSQNPRHKITKRGQNVTFRCDPISEHNRLYWYRQTLGQGPEFLTYFQNEAQLEKSRLLSDRFSAERPKGSFSTLEIQRTEQGDSAMYLCASSFTGGSWTGELFFGEGSRLTVL.

This clone appeared a single time. The chain couples TRBV5-1 to TRBJ1-1; D not resolved. The V end lost 1 base, the J end lost 3 bases, and 16 bases lay between the germline ends. The germline V gene has CDR1 SGHRS and CDR2 YFSETQ. The CDR3 is 16 residues long. For the CDR3, the DNA is TGCGCCAGCAGCTTGAATTTTGCGCCTGGCTACACTGAAGCTTTCTTT. It specifies CASSLNFAPGYTEAFF.

This chain links TRBV19 with TRBJ2-7; weak D call: TRBD1 (8 bases). Germline values: CDR1 LNHDA, CDR2 SQIVND (reference sequence). The CDR3 length is 15 residues. V lost 4 bases, J lost 4 bases, and 17 bases lay in between. CDR3 in DNA: TGTGCCAGTAGTACCCTACAGGGGGGGTTGTACGAGCAGTACTTC. Amino acid sequence: CASSTLQGGLYEQYF.

The chain couples TRBV5-1 to TRBJ2-7, with TRBD1 as a possible D gene (6 bases). This CDR3 is built from 15 residues. CDR1 SGHRS and CDR2 YFSETQ come from the germline V gene. Trimming removed 0 bases from V and 1 base from J, with 11 bases in between. Here the CDR3 DNA reads TGCGCCAGCAGCTTGGAGAGAGGGGGATCCTACGAGCAGTACTTC. This translates into CASSLERGGSYEQYF.

The chain uses TRBV7-8 and TRBJ2-7; a possible D gene is TRBD1 (5 bases). The CDR3 has 12 residues. The germline CDR1 and CDR2 sequences are SGHVS and FQNEAQ. Trimming took 6 bases from V and 2 from J, leaving 8 bases between them. CDR3 residues: CASRDRPYEQYF. CDR3 in DNA: TGTGCCAGCAGAGACAGACCCTACGAGCAGTACTTC. Variable domain in full (rest from reference TRBV7-8 and TRBJ2-7): GAGVSQSPRYKVAKRGQDVALRCDPISGHVSLFWYQQALGQGPEFLTYFQNEAQLDKSGLPSDRFFAERPEGSVSTLKIQRTQQEDSAVYLCASRDRPYEQYFGPGTRLTVT.

The rearrangement joins TRBV30 to TRBJ2-1, with D perhaps TRBD1 (5 bases). The CDR3 sequence is 12 residues long. The V gene lost 4 bases and the J gene lost 8 bases, with 12 bases spanning the gap. Germline CDR1 is GTSNPN and CDR2 is SVGIG (reference sequence). The CDR3 bases are TGTGCCTGGAACGATCAGGGCGATGAGCAGTTCTTC. It translates to CAWNDQGDEQFF.

J is TRBJ2-1 and V is TRBV9; 9 bases match TRBD2. V shed 0 bases and J 8 bases; nucleotides not matched to a gene: 6. This CDR3 contains 15 residues. Germline CDR1 is SGDLS and CDR2 is YYNGEE. The CDR3 loop is CASSVVASGIYEQFF. The CDR3 DNA reads TGTGCCAGCAGCGTAGTGGCTAGCGGGATCTATGAGCAGTTCTTC. The variable domain in full, with the rest retrieved from reference TRBV9 and TRBJ2-1, is DSGVTQTPKHLITATGQRVTLRCSPRSGDLSVYWYQQSLDQGLQFLIQYYNGEERAKGNILERFSAQQFPDLHSELNLSSLELGDSALYFCASSVVASGIYEQFFGPGTRLTVL.